These T cell receptor beta chains were read from a single sample in a study of blood T cell repertoires in COVID-19. Repertoires were generated with immunoSEQ multiplex PCR, while TCRdb's copy carries only in-frame clones and drops some. The repertoire has hundreds of thousands of clones, around four fifths of them found once; the top ten carry more than 25%. Sequencing was performed on peripheral blood. These receptors originate from a man aged 40-49 years with acute or convalescent COVID-19. The CDR3 runs from the conserved cysteine through the conserved F or W. A D gene is named only where the DNA matches it firmly. A row's size may be missing; if present it is once, few, many or a size class.

v_call,clone_size,d_call,j_call,cdr3_nt,cdr3_aa
TRBV5-1,few,TRBD1,TRBJ2-3,TGCGCCAGCAGCACCCGGGACAGTCGCACAGATACGCAGTATTTT,CASSTRDSRTDTQYF
TRBV4-2,NA,NA,TRBJ1-4,TGTGCCAGCAGCCAAGTATCGGGAGGACCTACTAATGAAAAACTGTTTTTT,CASSQVSGGPTNEKLFF
TRBV7-9,NA,NA,TRBJ1-2,TGTGCCAGCAGCTTAGCTTTGGCAGTCTATGGCTACACCTTC,CASSLALAVYGYTF
TRBV12-3/TRBV12-4,NA,TRBD1,TRBJ2-5,TGTGCCAGCAGTACAGGGGTCCAAGAGACCCAGTACTTC,CASSTGVQETQYF
TRBV7-8,NA,NA,TRBJ2-7,TGTGCCAGCAGCTCCGGACTCCCCTACGAGCAGTACTTC,CASSSGLPYEQYF
TRBV19,NA,TRBD1,TRBJ2-1,TGTGCCAGTAGTAGGGGACAGGCCAGCAATGAGCAGTTCTTC,CASSRGQASNEQFF
TRBV11-3,NA,TRBD2,TRBJ2-1,TGTGCCAGCAGCTTAGGTACTAGCGGGGCGCAGTTCTTC,CASSLGTSGAQFF
TRBV10-3,NA,NA,TRBJ2-1,TGTGCCGCCGGCGGGATCAAGGATGAGCAGTTCTTC,CAAGGIKDEQFF
TRBV29-1,NA,NA,TRBJ1-2,TGCAGCGTTGAATCCGGGGGGACCGACTATGGCTACACCTTC,CSVESGGTDYGYTF
TRBV29-1,NA,NA,TRBJ2-3,TGCAGCGTGTCCCGGGGAATTACAGATACGCAGTATTTT,CSVSRGITDTQYF
TRBV14,NA,TRBD1,TRBJ1-2,TGTGCCAGCAGCCAAGGTCGGGACAGGCCCTCTAACTATGGCTACACCTTC,CASSQGRDRPSNYGYTF
TRBV7-9,NA,NA,TRBJ2-5,TGTGCCAGCAGCTTGAGTTGGGTCGGGAGAGCTCAAGAGACCCAGTACTTC,CASSLSWVGRAQETQYF
TRBV7-2,few,NA,TRBJ1-2,TGTGCCAGCACCCAAACTCTGAGCAGGGGCAATGACTATGGCTACACCTTC,CASTQTLSRGNDYGYTF
TRBV2,few,TRBD1,TRBJ1-1,TGTGCCAGCACCCCCCGACAGGGTAACACTGAAGCTTTCTTT,CASTPRQGNTEAFF
TRBV29-1,NA,NA,TRBJ1-3,TGCAGCGTTGAAACAGGGATCTCTGGAAACACCATATATTTT,CSVETGISGNTIYF
TRBV4-1,once,NA,TRBJ1-1,TGCGCCAGCAGCCAAGTCCAGGGAAATGTGAACACTGAAGCTTTCTTT,CASSQVQGNVNTEAFF
TRBV2,NA,TRBD1,TRBJ1-1,TGTGCCAGCATAAGACAGGGAACCACTGAAGCTTTCTTT,CASIRQGTTEAFF
TRBV27,NA,NA,TRBJ1-1,TGTGCCAGCAGTTTACGAAGGACAGTGAACACTGAAGCTTTCTTT,CASSLRRTVNTEAFF
TRBV4-3,NA,TRBD2,TRBJ2-1,TGCGCCAGCAGCCAAGGGGGACTAGCGCCCGTTGAGCAGTTCTTC,CASSQGGLAPVEQFF
TRBV4-1,NA,NA,TRBJ2-3,TGCGCCAGCAGCCAAGACGAGGCGCGGACAGATACGCAGTATTTT,CASSQDEARTDTQYF
TRBV6-5,NA,NA,TRBJ2-3,TGTGCCAGCAGCGTGAGGCGGGAAGGAGATACGCAGTATTTT,CASSVRREGDTQYF
TRBV6-6,NA,TRBD1,TRBJ2-3,TGTGCCACAAGACAGGGGGAAGGTACGCAGTATTTT,CATRQGEGTQYF
TRBV24-1,NA,TRBD1,TRBJ2-1,TGTGCCACCAGTGATGGACAGGGTTTCGATGAGCAGTTCTTC,CATSDGQGFDEQFF
TRBV10-3,NA,NA,TRBJ2-1,TGTGCCATCAGTGGAGGGCAGACCTACAATGAGCAGTTCTTC,CAISGGQTYNEQFF
TRBV6-5,NA,NA,TRBJ1-2,TGTGCCAGCACCAGACAAGGACAGTCGGGTGGCTACACCTTC,CASTRQGQSGGYTF
TRBV6-1,NA,NA,TRBJ2-7,TGTGCCAGCAGTACGGGAGTTCGGTACGAGCAGTACTTC,CASSTGVRYEQYF
TRBV6-1,NA,NA,TRBJ1-5,TGTGCCAGCAGTGAACCCCCCCGGCAGCCCCAGCATTTT,CASSEPPRQPQHF
TRBV15,once,NA,TRBJ2-5,TGTGCCACCCTTCAGGCCCAAGAGACCCAGTACTTC,CATLQAQETQYF
TRBV19,NA,TRBD1,TRBJ1-2,TGTGCCAGTAGAGTAAGGGGACAGGACTATGGCTACACCTTC,CASRVRGQDYGYTF
TRBV14,NA,NA,TRBJ2-1,TGTGCCAGCAGCCACCCACCGACTAGTTACTACAATGAGCAGTTCTTC,CASSHPPTSYYNEQFF
TRBV29-1,NA,TRBD1,TRBJ1-1,TGCAGCGTTGGAAGACAGGGTTTGAGCACTGAAGCTTTCTTT,CSVGRQGLSTEAFF
TRBV3-1/TRBV3-2,NA,TRBD1,TRBJ1-4,TGTGCCAGCAGCCAGACAGGGGGCGTGGGAAAACTGTTTTTT,CASSQTGGVGKLFF
TRBV29-1,NA,NA,TRBJ1-2,TGCAGCGTTGAGGGCATCCTCTATGGCTACACCTTC,CSVEGILYGYTF
TRBV7-3,NA,TRBD2,TRBJ2-1,TGTGCCAGCAGCCCTGCCGCGGGAGGATTCTACAATGAGCAGTTCTTC,CASSPAAGGFYNEQFF
TRBV2,NA,NA,TRBJ1-1,TGTGCCAGCAAGGGGATTACTGAAGCTTTCTTT,CASKGITEAFF
TRBV9,once,NA,TRBJ2-6,TGTGCCAGCAGCGTCAACCCTGGCGGGGCCAACGTCCTGACTTTC,CASSVNPGGANVLTF
TRBV18,NA,TRBD2,TRBJ2-4,TGTGCCAGCTCCCTCGGACTAGATGACAAAAACATTCAGTACTTC,CASSLGLDDKNIQYF
TRBV27,NA,NA,TRBJ1-6,TGTGCCAGCAGTCCACGGACAGACTCTTCACCCCTCCACTTT,CASSPRTDSSPLHF
TRBV5-5,NA,NA,TRBJ1-1,TGTGCCAGCAGCTTTTCCCCAGGGGAGAACACTGAAGCTTTCTTT,CASSFSPGENTEAFF
TRBV29-1,once,TRBD2,TRBJ2-3,TGCAGCGTTGGCGGGAGTGGAAGCACAGATACGCAGTATTTT,CSVGGSGSTDTQYF
TRBV4-3,once,NA,TRBJ2-1,TGCGCCAGCAGCCAAGATCGGAGGGGTGCCTACAATGAGCAGTTCTTC,CASSQDRRGAYNEQFF
TRBV6-5,NA,NA,TRBJ1-1,TGTGCCAGCAGTTACTCCGGGGCTGAAGCTTTCTTT,CASSYSGAEAFF
TRBV30,few,TRBD2,TRBJ2-1,TGTGCCTGGAGTGTCAAGGTGGGACTAGCGGGATTAGGTGAGCAGTTCTTC,CAWSVKVGLAGLGEQFF
TRBV6-5,NA,NA,TRBJ2-7,TGTGCCAGCAGTTATAGGGTCGAGGGCTACGAGCAGTACTTC,CASSYRVEGYEQYF
TRBV5-1,NA,NA,TRBJ2-1,TGCGCCAGCAGCTTGGCCGGAGTCATCTACAATGAGCAGTTCTTC,CASSLAGVIYNEQFF
TRBV5-1,NA,TRBD1,TRBJ1-3,TGCGCCAGCAGCCCGGACAGGGCTTTTGGAAACACCATATATTTT,CASSPDRAFGNTIYF
TRBV4-2,NA,TRBD2,TRBJ2-5,TGTGCCAGCAGCCAAGGGGGTAGCGGGAGAGTGCAAGAGACCCAGTACTTC,CASSQGGSGRVQETQYF
TRBV2,NA,TRBD1,TRBJ1-1,TGTGCCAGCAGTGAGCCAGACAGGGAAGATCAAGCTTTCTTT,CASSEPDREDQAFF
TRBV18,NA,NA,TRBJ1-2,TGTGCCAGCTCGTTCGACAGAGGAGAGTATGGCTACACCTTC,CASSFDRGEYGYTF
TRBV6-1,NA,TRBD1,TRBJ2-2,TGTGCCAGCAGTGACATACCGGGGACAGGGAACACCGGGGAGCTGTTTTTT,CASSDIPGTGNTGELFF
TRBV25-1,once,NA,TRBJ2-7,TGTGCCAGCAGTGAATATCGGCAGGGTATCAACGAGCAGTACTTC,CASSEYRQGINEQYF